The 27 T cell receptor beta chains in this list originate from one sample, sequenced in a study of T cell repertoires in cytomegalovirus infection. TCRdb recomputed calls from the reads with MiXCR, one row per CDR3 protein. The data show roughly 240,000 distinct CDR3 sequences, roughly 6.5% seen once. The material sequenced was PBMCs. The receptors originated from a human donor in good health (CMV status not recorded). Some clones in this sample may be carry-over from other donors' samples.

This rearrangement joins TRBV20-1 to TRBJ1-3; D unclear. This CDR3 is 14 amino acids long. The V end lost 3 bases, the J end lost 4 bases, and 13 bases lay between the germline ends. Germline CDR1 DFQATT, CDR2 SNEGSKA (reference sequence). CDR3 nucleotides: TGCAGTGCTAGTATCAAGGGAAGAGGAAACACCATATATTTT. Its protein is CSASIKGRGNTIYF.

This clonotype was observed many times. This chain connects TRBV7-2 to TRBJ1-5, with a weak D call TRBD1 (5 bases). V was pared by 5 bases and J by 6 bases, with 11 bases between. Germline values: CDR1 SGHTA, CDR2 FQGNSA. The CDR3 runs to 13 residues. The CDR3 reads CASSPGPPQPQHF. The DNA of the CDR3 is TGTGCCAGCAGCCCAGGGCCCCCTCAGCCCCAGCATTTT.

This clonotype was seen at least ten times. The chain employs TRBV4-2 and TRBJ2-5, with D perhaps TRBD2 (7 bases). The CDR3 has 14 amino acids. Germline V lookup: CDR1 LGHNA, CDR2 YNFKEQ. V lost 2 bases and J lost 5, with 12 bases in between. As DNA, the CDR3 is TGTGCCAGCAGCCAAAGGGGGGGGCTGGAGACCCAGTACTTC. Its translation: CASSQRGGLETQYF.

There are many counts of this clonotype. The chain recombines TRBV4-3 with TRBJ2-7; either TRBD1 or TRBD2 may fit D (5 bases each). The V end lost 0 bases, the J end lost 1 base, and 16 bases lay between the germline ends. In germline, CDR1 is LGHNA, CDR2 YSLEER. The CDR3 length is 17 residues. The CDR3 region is CASSQDLTGTGSYEQYF. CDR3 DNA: TGCGCCAGCAGCCAAGATCTCACCGGGACGGGATCCTACGAGCAGTACTTC.

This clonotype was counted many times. CDR3 amino acids: CSVRTDSYEQYF. The CDR3 DNA follows: TGCAGCGTTAGGACGGATTCCTACGAGCAGTACTTC. The chain links TRBV29-1 to TRBJ2-7, with no clear D. The CDR3 is 12 amino acids. Germline V lookup: CDR1 SQVTM, CDR2 ANQGSEA. V lost 5 bases, J lost 1 base, and 9 bases lay in between.

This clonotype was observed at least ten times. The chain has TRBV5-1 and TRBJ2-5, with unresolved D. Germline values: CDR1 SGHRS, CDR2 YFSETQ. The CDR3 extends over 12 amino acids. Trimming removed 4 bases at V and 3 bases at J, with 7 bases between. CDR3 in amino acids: CASSPSKETQYF. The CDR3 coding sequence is TGCGCCAGCAGCCCCAGCAAAGAGACCCAGTACTTC.

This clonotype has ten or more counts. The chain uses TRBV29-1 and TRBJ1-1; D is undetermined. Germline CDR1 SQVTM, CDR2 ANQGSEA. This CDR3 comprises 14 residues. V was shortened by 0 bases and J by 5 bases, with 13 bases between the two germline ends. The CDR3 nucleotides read TGCAGCGTTGAAGACGGCCAGAAGAGGACTGAAGCTTTCTTT. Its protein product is CSVEDGQKRTEAFF.

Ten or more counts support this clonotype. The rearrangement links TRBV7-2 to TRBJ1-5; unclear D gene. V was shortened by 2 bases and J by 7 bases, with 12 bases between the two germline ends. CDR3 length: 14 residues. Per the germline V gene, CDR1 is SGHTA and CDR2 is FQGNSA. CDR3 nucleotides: TGTGCCAGCAGCTTATCTACAGTAGGGCAGCCCCAGCATTTT. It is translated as CASSLSTVGQPQHF. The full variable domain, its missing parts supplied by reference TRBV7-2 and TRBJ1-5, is GAGVSQSPSNKVTEKGKDVELRCDPISGHTALYWYRQSLGQGLEFLIYFQGNSAPDKSGLPSDRFSAERTGGSVSTLTIQRTQQEDSAVYLCASSLSTVGQPQHFGDGTRLSIL.

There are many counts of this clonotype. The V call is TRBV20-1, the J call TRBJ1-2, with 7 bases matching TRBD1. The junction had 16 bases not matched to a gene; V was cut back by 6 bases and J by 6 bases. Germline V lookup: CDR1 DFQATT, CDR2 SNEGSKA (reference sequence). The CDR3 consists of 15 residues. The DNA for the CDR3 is TGCAGTGCGATCGACACCACGGCAGGGGGGAATGGCTACACCTTC. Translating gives CSAIDTTAGGNGYTF.

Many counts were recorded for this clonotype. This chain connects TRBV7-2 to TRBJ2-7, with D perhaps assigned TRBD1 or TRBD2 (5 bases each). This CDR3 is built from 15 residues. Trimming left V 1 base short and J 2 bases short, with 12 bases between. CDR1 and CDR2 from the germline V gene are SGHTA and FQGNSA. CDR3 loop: CASSLVPGPPYEQYF. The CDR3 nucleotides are TGTGCCAGCAGCTTAGTACCGGGGCCCCCCTACGAGCAGTACTTC. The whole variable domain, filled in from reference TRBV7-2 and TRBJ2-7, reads GAGVSQSPSNKVTEKGKDVELRCDPISGHTALYWYRQSLGQGLEFLIYFQGNSAPDKSGLPSDRFSAERTGGSVSTLTIQRTQQEDSAVYLCASSLVPGPPYEQYFGPGTRLTVT.

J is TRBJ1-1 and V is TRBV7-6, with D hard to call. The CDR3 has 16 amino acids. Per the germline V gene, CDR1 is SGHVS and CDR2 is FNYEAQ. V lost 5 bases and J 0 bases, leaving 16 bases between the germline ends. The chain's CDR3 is CASSLRLGYMNTEAFF. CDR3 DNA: TGTGCCAGCAGCCTACGCTTGGGATACATGAACACTGAAGCTTTCTTT.

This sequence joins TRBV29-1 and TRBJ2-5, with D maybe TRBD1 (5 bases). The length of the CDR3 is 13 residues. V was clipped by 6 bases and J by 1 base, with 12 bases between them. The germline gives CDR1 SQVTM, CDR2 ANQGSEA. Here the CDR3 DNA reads TGCAGCGTGACAGCAGGGATCCAAGAGACCCAGTACTTC. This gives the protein CSVTAGIQETQYF.

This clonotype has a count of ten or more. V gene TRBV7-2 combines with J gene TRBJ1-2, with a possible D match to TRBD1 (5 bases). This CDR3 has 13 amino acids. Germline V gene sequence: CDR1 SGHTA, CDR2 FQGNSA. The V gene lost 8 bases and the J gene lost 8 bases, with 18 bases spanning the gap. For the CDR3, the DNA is TGTGCCAGCTTCGACGGCAGGGTTGGCGGCTACACCTTC. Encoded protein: CASFDGRVGGYTF.

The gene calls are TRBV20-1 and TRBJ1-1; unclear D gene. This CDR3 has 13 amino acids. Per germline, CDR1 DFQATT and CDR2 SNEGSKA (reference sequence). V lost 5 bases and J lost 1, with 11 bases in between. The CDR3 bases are TGCAGTGCTTCTCTGGACCCGAACACTGAAGCTTTCTTT. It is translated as CSASLDPNTEAFF.

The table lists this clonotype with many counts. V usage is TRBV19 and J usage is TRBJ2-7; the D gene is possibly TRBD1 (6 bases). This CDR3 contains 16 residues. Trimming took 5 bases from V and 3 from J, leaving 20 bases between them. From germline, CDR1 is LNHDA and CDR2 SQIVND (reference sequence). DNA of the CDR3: TGTGCCAGTAGTCCGTCCGGGGTAGGGGGAAACTACGAGCAGTACTTC. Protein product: CASSPSGVGGNYEQYF.

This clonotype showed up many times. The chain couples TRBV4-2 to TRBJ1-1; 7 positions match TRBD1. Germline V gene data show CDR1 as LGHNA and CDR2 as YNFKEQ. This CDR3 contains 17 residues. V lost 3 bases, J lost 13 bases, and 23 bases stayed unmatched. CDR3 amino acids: CASSHPRLGGVVRGDFF. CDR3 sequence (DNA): TGTGCCAGCAGCCACCCTAGGTTAGGGGGCGTGGTGAGAGGGGATTTCTTT.

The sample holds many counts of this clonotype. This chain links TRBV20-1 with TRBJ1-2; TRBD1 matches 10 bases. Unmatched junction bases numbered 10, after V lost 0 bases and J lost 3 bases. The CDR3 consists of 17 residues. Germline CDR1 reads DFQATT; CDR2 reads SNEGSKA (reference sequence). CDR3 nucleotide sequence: TGCAGTGCTAGAGAATTACGGGACAGGGGAATGTACTATGGCTACACCTTC. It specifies CSARELRDRGMYYGYTF.

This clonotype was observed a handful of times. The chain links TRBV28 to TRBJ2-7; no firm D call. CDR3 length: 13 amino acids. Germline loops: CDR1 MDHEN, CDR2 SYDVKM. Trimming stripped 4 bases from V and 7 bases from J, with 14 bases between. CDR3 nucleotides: TGTGCCAGCAGTTCCCTCTTAATTGGGGAGCAGTACTTC. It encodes CASSSLLIGEQYF.

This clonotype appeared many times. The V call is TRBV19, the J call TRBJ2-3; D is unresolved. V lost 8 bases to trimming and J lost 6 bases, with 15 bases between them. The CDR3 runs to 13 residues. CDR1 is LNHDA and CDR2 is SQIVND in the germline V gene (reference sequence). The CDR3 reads CASGPSRSDTQYF. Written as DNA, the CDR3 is TGTGCCAGTGGTCCGAGTCGGAGTGATACGCAGTATTTT.

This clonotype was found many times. CDR3 sequence: CASRAGFEAFF. CDR3 DNA: TGTGCCAGTAGGGCCGGGTTCGAAGCTTTCTTT. The chain links TRBV28 to TRBJ1-1; D gene uncertain. Trimming took off 9 bases at V and 8 bases at J, with 13 bases between the two ends. The germline V gene encodes CDR1 MDHEN and CDR2 SYDVKM. The CDR3 has 11 amino acids.

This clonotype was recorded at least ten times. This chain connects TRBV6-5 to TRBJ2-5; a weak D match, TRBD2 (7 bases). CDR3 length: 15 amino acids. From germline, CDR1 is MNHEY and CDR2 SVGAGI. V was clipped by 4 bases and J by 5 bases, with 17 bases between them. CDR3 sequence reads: CASSWGGGRGETQYF. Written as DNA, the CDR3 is TGTGCCAGCAGTTGGGGAGGGGGTAGAGGGGAGACCCAGTACTTC.

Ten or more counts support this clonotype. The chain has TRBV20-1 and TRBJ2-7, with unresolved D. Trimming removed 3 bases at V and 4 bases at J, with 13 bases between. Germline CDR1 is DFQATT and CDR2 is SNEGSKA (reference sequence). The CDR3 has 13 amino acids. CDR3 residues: CSARMGFDYEQYF. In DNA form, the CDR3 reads TGCAGTGCTAGGATGGGGTTTGATTACGAGCAGTACTTC.

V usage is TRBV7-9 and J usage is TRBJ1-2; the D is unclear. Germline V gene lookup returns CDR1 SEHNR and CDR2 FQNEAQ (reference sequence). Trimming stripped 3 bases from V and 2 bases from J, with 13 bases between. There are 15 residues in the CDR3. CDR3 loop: CASSFSQILNYGYTF. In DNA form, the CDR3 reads TGTGCCAGCAGCTTCAGTCAGATCCTGAACTATGGCTACACCTTC.

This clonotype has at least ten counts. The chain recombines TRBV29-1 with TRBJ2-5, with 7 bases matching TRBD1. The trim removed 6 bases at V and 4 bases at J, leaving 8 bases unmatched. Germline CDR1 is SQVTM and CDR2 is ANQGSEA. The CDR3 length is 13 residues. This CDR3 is CSVARQGAETQYF. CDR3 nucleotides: TGCAGCGTCGCCAGACAGGGTGCAGAGACCCAGTACTTC.

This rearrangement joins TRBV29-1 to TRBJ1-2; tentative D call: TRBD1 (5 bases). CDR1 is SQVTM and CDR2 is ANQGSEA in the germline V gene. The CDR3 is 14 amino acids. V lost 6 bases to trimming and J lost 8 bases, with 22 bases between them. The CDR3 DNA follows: TGCAGCGTCCTCGTGGCAGGGTCTCGTGGAGGCTACACCTTC. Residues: CSVLVAGSRGGYTF.

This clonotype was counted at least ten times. In DNA form, the CDR3 reads TGCGCCAGCAGCCAAGCAATCGCGGGGGGCTTTTACGAGCAGTACTTC. The encoded protein is CASSQAIAGGFYEQYF. The chain links TRBV4-3 to TRBJ2-7, with 8 positions matching TRBD2. This CDR3 is built from 16 residues. Losses at the gene ends were 1 base for V and 4 bases for J; bases not matched to a gene: 9. CDR1 is LGHNA and CDR2 is YSLEER in the germline V gene.

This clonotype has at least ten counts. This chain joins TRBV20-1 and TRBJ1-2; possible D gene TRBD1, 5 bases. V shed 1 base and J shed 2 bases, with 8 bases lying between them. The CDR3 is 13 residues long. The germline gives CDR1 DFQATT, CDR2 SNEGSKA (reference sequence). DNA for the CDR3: TGCAGTGCTAGAGGACAGTCGAACTATGGCTACACCTTC. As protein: CSARGQSNYGYTF.